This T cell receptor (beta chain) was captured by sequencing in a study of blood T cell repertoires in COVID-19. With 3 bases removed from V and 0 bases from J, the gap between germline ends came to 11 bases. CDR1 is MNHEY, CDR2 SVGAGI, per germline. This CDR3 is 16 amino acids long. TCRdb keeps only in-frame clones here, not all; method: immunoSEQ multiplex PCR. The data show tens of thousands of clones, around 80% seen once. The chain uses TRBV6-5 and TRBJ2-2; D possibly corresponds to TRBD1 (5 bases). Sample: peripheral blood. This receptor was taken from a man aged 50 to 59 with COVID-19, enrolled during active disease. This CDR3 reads CASSYSDTANTGELFF. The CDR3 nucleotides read TGTGCCAGCAGTTATTCGGACACTGCGAACACCGGGGAGCTGTTTTTT.